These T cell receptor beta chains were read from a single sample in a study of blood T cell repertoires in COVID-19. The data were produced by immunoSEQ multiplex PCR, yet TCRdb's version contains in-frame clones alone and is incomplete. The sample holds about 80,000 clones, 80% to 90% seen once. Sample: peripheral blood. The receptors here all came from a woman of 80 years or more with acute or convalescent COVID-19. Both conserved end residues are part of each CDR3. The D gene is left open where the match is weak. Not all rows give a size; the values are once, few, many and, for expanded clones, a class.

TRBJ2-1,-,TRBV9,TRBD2,CASSVGATSGAYNEQFF,TGTGCCAGCAGCGTAGGGGCGACTAGCGGGGCCTACAATGAGCAGTTCTTC
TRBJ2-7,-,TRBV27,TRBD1,CASSLRGQVGYEQYF,TGTGCCAGCAGTTTAAGGGGGCAAGTGGGGTACGAGCAGTACTTC
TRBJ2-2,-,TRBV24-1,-,CATSRTGTGELFF,TGTGCCACCAGTCGCACGGGCACCGGGGAGCTGTTTTTT
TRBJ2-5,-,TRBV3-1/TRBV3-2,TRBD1,CASSHRGTGVRETQYF,TGTGCCAGCAGCCACAGAGGGACAGGGGTTCGGGAGACCCAGTACTTC
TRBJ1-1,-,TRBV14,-,CASSRGVTEAFF,TGTGCCAGCAGCCGGGGGGTGACTGAAGCTTTCTTT
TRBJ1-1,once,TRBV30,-,CAWKNQDITEAFF,TGTGCCTGGAAGAATCAGGATATAACTGAAGCTTTCTTT
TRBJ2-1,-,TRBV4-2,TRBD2,CASSQERGDVNEQFF,TGTGCCAGCAGCCAAGAACGGGGGGATGTAAATGAGCAGTTCTTC
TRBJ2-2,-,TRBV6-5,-,CATSLIANTGELFF,TGTGCCACCTCTTTAATCGCGAACACCGGGGAGCTGTTTTTT
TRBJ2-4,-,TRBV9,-,CASSVAPGRADIQYF,TGTGCCAGCAGCGTAGCGCCGGGCAGGGCGGACATTCAGTACTTC
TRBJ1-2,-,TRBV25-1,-,CASSEGSGRLANYGYTF,TGTGCCAGCAGTGAAGGTTCGGGACGACTAGCTAACTATGGCTACACCTTC
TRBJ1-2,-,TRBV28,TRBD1,CASSQGQGYGYTF,TGTGCCAGCAGTCAGGGACAGGGCTATGGCTACACCTTC
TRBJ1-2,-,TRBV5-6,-,CASSYRRRSHYGYTF,TGTGCCAGCAGCTACCGGAGAAGATCCCACTATGGCTACACCTTC
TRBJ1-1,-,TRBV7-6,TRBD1,CASSLPGTGVTEAFF,TGTGCCAGCAGCTTGCCCGGGACAGGGGTCACTGAAGCTTTCTTT
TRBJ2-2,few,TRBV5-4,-,CASSLGLLADTGELFF,TGTGCCAGCAGCTTGGGTTTGCTAGCCGACACCGGGGAGCTGTTTTTT
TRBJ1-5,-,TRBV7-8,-,CASSLLGSYQPQHF,TGTGCCAGCAGCTTACTCGGGTCCTATCAGCCCCAGCATTTT
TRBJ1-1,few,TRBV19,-,CATRNQGTEAFF,TGTGCCACCCGAAACCAGGGTACTGAAGCTTTCTTT
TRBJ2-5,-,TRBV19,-,CASSFRGRVETQYF,TGTGCCAGTAGTTTCAGGGGTCGCGTCGAGACCCAGTACTTC
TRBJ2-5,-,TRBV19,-,CASSPGQKETQYF,TGTGCCAGTAGTCCCGGACAGAAAGAGACCCAGTACTTC
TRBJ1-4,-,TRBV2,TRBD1,CASSTSTGGRNEKLFF,TGTGCCAGCAGTACGAGCACAGGGGGCAGGAATGAAAAACTGTTTTTT
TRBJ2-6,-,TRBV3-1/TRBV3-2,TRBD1,CASSPRYRHLTGSGANVLTF,TGTGCCAGCAGTCCAAGATACAGACATCTGACAGGGTCTGGGGCCAACGTCCTGACTTTC
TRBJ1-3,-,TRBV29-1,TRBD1,CSARTGTSGNTIYF,TGCAGCGCTAGGACAGGGACATCCGGAAACACCATATATTTT
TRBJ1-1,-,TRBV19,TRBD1,CASSRTGGIDTEAFF,TGTGCCAGTAGTCGAACAGGGGGCATAGACACTGAAGCTTTCTTT
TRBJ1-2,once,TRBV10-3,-,CAISEGEAGSNYGYTF,TGTGCCATCAGTGAAGGGGAAGCCGGCTCTAACTATGGCTACACCTTC
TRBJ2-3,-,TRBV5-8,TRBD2,CASSPSGESTDTQYF,TGTGCCAGCAGCCCTAGCGGGGAGAGCACAGATACGCAGTATTTT
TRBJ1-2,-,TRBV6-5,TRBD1,CASSYPWTGNLYGYTF,TGTGCCAGCAGTTACCCCTGGACAGGGAACCTCTATGGCTACACCTTC
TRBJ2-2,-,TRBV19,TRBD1,CASSVWTGANTGELFF,TGTGCCAGTAGTGTCTGGACAGGGGCGAACACCGGGGAGCTGTTTTTT
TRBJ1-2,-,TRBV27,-,CASSRKGTMYGYTF,TGTGCCAGCAGCCGAAAGGGGACTATGTATGGCTACACCTTC
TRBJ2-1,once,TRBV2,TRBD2,CASGGLASYNEQFF,TGTGCCAGCGGGGGACTAGCGTCCTACAATGAGCAGTTCTTC
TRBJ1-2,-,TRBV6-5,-,CASKMTGHYGYTF,TGTGCCAGCAAAATGACAGGCCACTATGGCTACACCTTC
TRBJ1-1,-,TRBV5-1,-,CASSRSTGGAEAFF,TGCGCCAGCAGCAGATCGACAGGAGGAGCTGAAGCTTTCTTT
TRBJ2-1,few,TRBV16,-,CASSPRRTLSSYNEQFF,TGTGCCAGCAGCCCCCGGAGGACTCTTTCCTCCTACAATGAGCAGTTCTTC
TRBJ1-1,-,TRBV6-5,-,CASSYRRGSTEAFF,TGTGCCAGCAGTTACCGCAGGGGTAGTACTGAAGCTTTCTTT
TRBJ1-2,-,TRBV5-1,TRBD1,CASSSTGGSGGYTF,TGCGCCAGCAGCTCGACAGGGGGAAGTGGAGGCTACACCTTC
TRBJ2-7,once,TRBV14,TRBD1,CASSSGTVSYEQYF,TGTGCCAGCAGCTCCGGGACAGTTTCCTACGAGCAGTACTTC
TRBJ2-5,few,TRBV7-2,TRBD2,CASSLVWNSGATIKETQYF,TGTGCCAGCAGCTTAGTTTGGAATAGCGGGGCAACTATTAAGGAGACCCAGTACTTC
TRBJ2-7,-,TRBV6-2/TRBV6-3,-,CASSYLTGGEQYF,TGTGCCAGCAGTTACCTGACAGGAGGCGAGCAGTACTTC
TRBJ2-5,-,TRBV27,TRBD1,CASSLGQVVGETQYF,TGTGCCAGCAGTTTAGGACAGGTCGTTGGTGAGACCCAGTACTTC
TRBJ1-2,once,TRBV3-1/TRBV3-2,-,CASSQGAGANYGYTF,TGTGCCAGCAGCCAAGGGGCAGGGGCTAACTATGGCTACACCTTC
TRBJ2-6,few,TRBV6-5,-,CASREISGANVLTF,TGTGCCAGCAGGGAGATCTCTGGGGCCAACGTCCTGACTTTC
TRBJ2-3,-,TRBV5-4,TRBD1,CASSLGDRGTDTQYF,TGTGCCAGCAGCTTGGGGGACAGGGGGACAGATACGCAGTATTTT
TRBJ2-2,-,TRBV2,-,CASSAIFGGELFF,TGTGCCAGCAGTGCGATCTTCGGCGGGGAGCTGTTTTTT
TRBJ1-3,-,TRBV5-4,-,CASSLVARSGNTIYF,TGTGCCAGCAGCTTGGTAGCGCGCTCTGGAAACACCATATATTTT
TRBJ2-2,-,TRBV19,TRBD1,CASSVGQGAFDTGELFF,TGTGCCAGTAGTGTGGGACAGGGGGCTTTCGACACCGGGGAGCTGTTTTTT
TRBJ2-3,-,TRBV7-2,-,CASSLERGRQYF,TGTGCCAGCAGCTTAGAACGGGGTAGGCAGTATTTT
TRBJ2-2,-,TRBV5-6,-,CASSLWRLSGSPGELFF,TGTGCCAGCAGCTTGTGGAGGCTTTCGGGGAGCCCCGGGGAGCTGTTTTTT
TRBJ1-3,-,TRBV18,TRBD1,CASSPPLGQISGNTIYF,TGTGCCAGCTCACCACCATTGGGACAGATCTCTGGAAACACCATATATTTT
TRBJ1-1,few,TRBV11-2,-,CASSPEGKNTEAFF,TGTGCCAGCAGCCCGGAGGGGAAGAACACTGAAGCTTTCTTT
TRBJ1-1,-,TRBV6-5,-,CASSYEAPAGTEAFF,TGTGCCAGCAGTTACGAGGCCCCCGCCGGGACTGAAGCTTTCTTT
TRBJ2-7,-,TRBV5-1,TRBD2,CASRLGLAGVSYEQYF,TGCGCCAGCAGGTTGGGGCTAGCGGGGGTCTCCTACGAGCAGTACTTC
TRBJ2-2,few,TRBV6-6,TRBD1,CATRTGANTGELFF,TGTGCCACCAGGACAGGAGCGAACACCGGGGAGCTGTTTTTT
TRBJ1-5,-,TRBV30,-,CAWSTQAPRQNQPQHF,TGTGCCTGGAGCACACAGGCCCCACGACAGAATCAGCCCCAGCATTTT
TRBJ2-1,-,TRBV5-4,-,CASSPVGAAGGNEQFF,TGTGCCAGCAGCCCGGTGGGGGCCGCGGGTGGGAATGAGCAGTTCTTC
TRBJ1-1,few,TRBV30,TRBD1,CAWRGQGNTEAFF,TGTGCCTGGAGGGGACAGGGGAACACTGAAGCTTTCTTT
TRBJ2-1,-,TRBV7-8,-,CASSPGLPNEQFF,TGTGCCAGCAGCCCGGGACTCCCAAATGAGCAGTTCTTC